The source of this TCR beta chain is a study of T-cell memory formation after mild COVID-19. About the study: TCR clusters largely stayed donor specific.

To note about this clonotype: What it binds is not known.

Study results and caveats: Pre-infection memory held some responding clones, suggesting pre-existing cross-reactive T cells responded. Later expanders leaned CD4+, whereas clones that contracted between day 15 and 85 were balanced CD4/CD8.

TCRdb reprocessed the 5' RACE reads with MiXCR, giving one entry per CDR3 protein. The sample comprises 470,000 or so distinct CDR3 sequences, 18% of which are singletons, and 20% to 25% rests with the top ten. V shed 0 bases, J shed 5 bases, and the junction held 14 bases outside the gene matches. From germline, CDR1 is SEHNR and CDR2 FQNEAQ (reference sequence). This CDR3 region has 19 residues. The sample comprised PBMCs or a T cell subset sorted from them (not recorded which). This sequence originates from a man aged 18 to 29 who had mild COVID-19 (a few samples of this study predate the infection). Cell type and time point are not known. The chain couples TRBV7-9 to TRBJ1-5; 9 bases map to TRBD1. The CDR3 loop is CASSLARGTGRFDDQPQHF. The CDR3 DNA is TGTGCCAGCAGCTTAGCGCGGGGGACAGGGCGGTTCGATGATCAGCCCCAGCATTTT.